What follows are 30 T cell receptor beta chains derived from one specimen sequenced in a study of molecular identifiers for immune sequencing clone quantification. TCRdb re-called the PCR reads through MiXCR, storing one row per CDR3 protein. The table shows about 640,000 distinct CDR3 sequences, with 20% occurring only once. Sequenced material: naive CD8+ T cells from blood, with Jurkat cell RNA spiked in. Subset defined: FACS-sorted CD8+CD4-CCR7+CD45RA+ naive T cells. The receptors here all came from a human donor in good health. Some libraries in this study had Jurkat cell RNA spiked in.

V and J are TRBV7-3 and TRBJ2-2; D is unclear. The V and J ends lost 5 bases and 4 bases respectively, with 11 bases between them. CDR1 and CDR2 from the germline V gene are SGHTA and FQGTGA. The CDR3 contains 14 residues. The CDR3 DNA follows: TGTGCCAGCAGCCCCGGATTCGCCACCGGGGAGCTGTTTTTT. This gives the protein CASSPGFATGELFF.

Worth noting for this clonotype: A read error is likely, as this CDR3 ends without the conserved phenylalanine or tryptophan. The V gene is TRBV28, the J gene TRBJ2-5, with a weak D call TRBD2 (5 bases). The CDR3 extends over 16 amino acids. V was shortened by 3 bases and J by 4 bases, with 18 bases between the two germline ends. In germline, CDR1 is MDHEN, CDR2 SYDVKM. The CDR3 coding sequence is TGTGCCAGCAGTTTTCCCCGGGAAACTTCTCGAGAGACCCAGTACCTC. This sequence encodes CASSFPRETSRETQYL.

In its sample, this clonotype was seen many times. The rearrangement links TRBV7-9 to TRBJ2-3; 9 positions match TRBD2. The germline V gene encodes CDR1 SEHNR and CDR2 FQNEAQ (reference sequence). The CDR3 loop spans 17 amino acids. V was clipped by 5 bases and J by 2 bases; unmatched bases: 11. CDR3 nucleotides: TGTGCCAGCAGCCATCCGGGACTAGCAGGGATCACAGATACGCAGTATTTT. Protein: CASSHPGLAGITDTQYF. The whole variable domain, remainder taken from reference TRBV7-9 and TRBJ2-3, is DTGVSQNPRHKITKRGQNVTFRCDPISEHNRLYWYRQTLGQGPEFLTYFQNEAQLEKSRLLSDRFSAERPKGSFSTLEIQRTEQGDSAMYLCASSHPGLAGITDTQYFGPGTRLTVL.

This clonotype has ten or more counts. V usage is TRBV7-9 and J usage is TRBJ1-1, with 8 bases identical to TRBD1. The CDR3 extends over 13 amino acids. Germline CDR1 and CDR2: SEHNR and FQNEAQ (reference sequence). Trimming at V came to 5 bases and at J to 10 bases, leaving 9 bases not matched to a gene. The CDR3 sequence is CASSHPHDRGAFF. CDR3 nucleotides: TGTGCCAGCAGCCATCCCCACGACAGGGGAGCTTTCTTT.

The chain joins TRBV5-4 to TRBJ2-1; 10 bases agree with TRBD1. CDR1 and CDR2 (germline): SGHNT, YYREEE (reference sequence). The CDR3 contains 16 residues. V dropped 0 bases and J dropped 8; count of bases not matched to a gene: 8. The CDR3 region is CASSLVGTGVIDEQFF. The CDR3 bases are TGTGCCAGCAGCTTGGTTGGGACAGGGGTTATAGATGAGCAGTTCTTC.

This chain joins TRBV4-3 and TRBJ2-4, with 10 bases fitting TRBD1. Germline values: CDR1 LGHNA, CDR2 YSLEER. The V gene end was trimmed by 2 bases and the J gene end by 4 bases; junction bases not matched to a gene: 8. The CDR3 consists of 17 residues. The DNA of the CDR3 is TGCGCCAGCAGCCAATACCCCGGGACAGGGGTAAAAAACATTCAGTACTTC. Protein product: CASSQYPGTGVKNIQYF.

In this sample, this clonotype turned up a few times. The rearrangement uses TRBV7-9 and TRBJ2-1; TRBD2 might be the D (6 bases). This CDR3 spans 14 amino acids. CDR1 and CDR2 (germline): SEHNR, FQNEAQ (reference sequence). Trimming removed 4 bases at V and 9 bases at J, with 16 bases between. This chain's CDR3 is CASSSRTTIREQFF. The DNA of the CDR3 is TGTGCCAGCAGCTCCAGGACTACTATCCGTGAGCAGTTCTTC.

Notes on this clonotype: One end of the junction varies from germline; a read error may be responsible. V gene TRBV12-3 or TRBV12-4 combines with J gene TRBJ1-1; TRBD1 might be the D (5 bases). This CDR3 comprises 13 residues. CDR3 sequence (DNA): TGTGCCAGCAGTTTATCTGACAGCATCTCCCCTTCCTTT. Its protein product is CASSLSDSISPSF.

A word on this clonotype: This may be a read error: a much more frequent sequence differs by one nucleotide. The chain couples TRBV4-3 to TRBJ2-7; D uncertain. Germline V gene sequence: CDR1 LGHNA, CDR2 YSLEER. The CDR3 sequence is 15 residues long. CDR3 loop: CAGSQGRAGPYEQYF. The CDR3 DNA reads TGCGCCGGCAGCCAAGGAAGGGCCGGGCCCTACGAGCAGTACTTC.

This sequence joins TRBV5-1 and TRBJ2-7; 9 bases match TRBD1. Germline V gives CDR1 SGHRS, CDR2 YFSETQ. This CDR3 has 15 amino acids. With 4 bases clipped from V and 5 bases from J, the junction kept 10 bases outside the gene matches. In DNA form, the CDR3 reads TGCGCCAGCAGCCTGGGACAGGGCATCTGGCACGAGCAGTACTTC. It yields the protein CASSLGQGIWHEQYF.

This rearrangement joins TRBV5-5 to TRBJ1-1; D may be TRBD1 (5 bases). Trimming took off 4 bases at V and 9 bases at J, with 16 bases between the two ends. From germline, CDR1 is SGHKS and CDR2 YYEKEE (reference sequence). This CDR3 comprises 13 residues. Here the CDR3 reads CASSVGAGTQAFF. Here the CDR3 DNA reads TGTGCCAGCAGCGTCGGGGCCGGGACTCAAGCTTTCTTT.

As to this clonotype: This may come from a read error, since a much larger clone is one base off. This chain links TRBV20-1 with TRBJ2-2, with D perhaps assigned TRBD1 or TRBD2 (5 bases each). The V gene's germline CDR1 is DFQATT and CDR2 SNEGSKA (reference sequence). CDR3 length: 17 residues. The CDR3 DNA sequence: TGCAGTGCTAGCCCTTACGGACGGAAAGGTGGGACCGGGGAGCTGGTTTTT. Translated, it gives CSASPYGRKGGTGELVF.

This clonotype was picked up a small number of times. CDR3 coding DNA: TGTGCCACCAGCAGAATTTATAGCGGGAGTGGAGAGACCCAGTACTTC. Translated, it gives CATSRIYSGSGETQYF. The chain employs TRBV15 and TRBJ2-5, with 9 positions matching TRBD2. The V gene's germline CDR1 is LNHNV and CDR2 YYDKDF (reference sequence). After removal of 2 bases from V and 4 bases from J, the junction contained 8 bases not matched to a gene. The CDR3 spans 16 residues.

As to this clonotype: Relative to the germline gene, one junction end is altered; a read error may explain this. Written as DNA, the CDR3 is TGTGCCAGCAGCCAAAACCCCAAACTCACATATACGCAGTATTTT. Translation gives CASSQNPKLTYTQYF. The genes are TRBV3-1 and TRBJ2-3; D unresolved. The length of the CDR3 is 15 residues. Germline V CDR1 and CDR2: LGHDT, YNNKEL (reference sequence).

This clonotype was detected ten times or more. J is TRBJ2-1 and V is TRBV5-8; the D call may be TRBD1 or TRBD2 (5 bases each). The germline gives CDR1 SGHTS, CDR2 YDEGEE. Trimming removed 0 bases from V and 0 bases from J, with 7 bases in between. This CDR3 is built from 15 residues. CDR3 residues: CASSLAGPSYNEQFF. The CDR3 bases are TGTGCCAGCAGCTTGGCGGGGCCCTCCTACAATGAGCAGTTCTTC.

A note on this clonotype: A read error may be the cause here, since a much bigger clone is one base away. The chain carries TRBV28 and TRBJ2-1; either TRBD1 or TRBD2 may fit D (5 bases each). Looked up from germline, CDR1 is MDHEN and CDR2 is SYDVKM. This CDR3 has 14 amino acids. Here the CDR3 reads CASSFGTIYNEQSF. DNA of the CDR3: TGTGCCAGCAGTTTCGGGACGATCTACAATGAGCAGTCCTTC.

This clonotype was observed many times. This chain connects TRBV2 to TRBJ1-5; TRBD1 aligns across 10 bases. CDR3 length: 15 residues. In germline, CDR1 is SNHLY, CDR2 FYNNEI. Trimming at V came to 2 bases and at J to 5 bases, leaving 3 bases not matched to a gene. CDR3: CASSERQGAYQPQHF. DNA for the CDR3: TGTGCCAGCAGTGAAAGACAGGGGGCCTATCAGCCCCAGCATTTT.

This clonotype showed up many times. CDR3 amino acids: CASSSRGGGANVLTF. The CDR3 nucleotides are TGTGCCAGCAGTTCAAGAGGTGGCGGGGCCAACGTCCTGACTTTC. The rearrangement links TRBV28 to TRBJ2-6; D unresolved. Between the trimmed V and J ends, which lost 4 bases and 4 bases, there was a span of 11 bases. This CDR3 region has 15 residues. From germline, CDR1 is MDHEN and CDR2 SYDVKM.

This clonotype was seen repeatedly, ten times or more. This chain uses TRBV7-9 with TRBJ2-4; 8 nucleotides agree with TRBD1. Germline CDR1 is SEHNR and CDR2 is FQNEAQ (reference sequence). The V segment lost 4 bases and the J segment 7 bases; nucleotides outside the gene matches: 9. The length of the CDR3 is 15 residues. The chain's CDR3 is CASSWEETGENIQYF. The CDR3 bases are TGTGCCAGCAGCTGGGAGGAGACAGGGGAGAACATTCAGTACTTC.

Comments on this clonotype: Just one base apart from a much larger clone, this may be a read error. The chain uses TRBV20-1 and TRBJ2-1; D possibly corresponds to TRBD1 (7 bases). CDR3 length: 14 amino acids. Germline loops: CDR1 DFQATT, CDR2 SNEGSKA (reference sequence). The CDR3, as DNA: TGCAGCACACTTGGCAGGGGGGCCGTCAATGAGCAGTTCTTC. It translates to CSTLGRGAVNEQFF.

With regard to this clonotype: Possible read error: a much larger clone is one base away. The J gene is TRBJ1-4, the V gene TRBV7-9; D remains unclear. In germline, CDR1 is SEHNR, CDR2 FQNEAQ (reference sequence). V was clipped by 11 bases and J by 8 bases, with 18 bases between them. The CDR3 is 13 amino acids. The CDR3 reads CACAGGSREKLFF. CDR3 sequence (DNA): TGTGCCTGTGCTGGAGGATCGAGAGAAAAACTGTTTTTT. Supplemented by reference TRBV7-9 and TRBJ1-4, the full variable domain reads DTGVSQNPRHKITKRGQNVTFRCDPISEHNRLYWYRQTLGQGPEFLTYFQNEAQLEKSRLLSDRFSAERPKGSFSTLEIQRTEQGDSAMYLCACAGGSREKLFFGSGTQLSVL.

The chain carries TRBV20-1 and TRBJ2-5; 8 nucleotides line up with TRBD2. The CDR3 has 17 amino acids. The trim removed 5 bases at V and 3 bases at J, leaving 17 bases unmatched. The germline CDR1 and CDR2 sequences are DFQATT and SNEGSKA (reference sequence). The CDR3 nucleotides are TGCAGTGCTTCGACTCCACCCTTCGGGACTAGTGAAGAGACCCAGTACTTC. Translated, it gives CSASTPPFGTSEETQYF.

The chain joins TRBV11-3 to TRBJ2-3, with TRBD2 matching 9 bases. The V gene's germline CDR1 is SGHNT and CDR2 YENEEA. Losses at the gene ends were 0 bases for V and 2 bases for J; bases not matched to a gene: 9. There are 18 residues in the CDR3. The CDR3 region is CASSLDQGAGGFTDTQYF. The CDR3 DNA reads TGTGCCAGCAGCTTAGATCAGGGAGCGGGAGGATTCACAGATACGCAGTATTTT.

The chain employs TRBV5-3 and TRBJ2-7, with D possibly TRBD1 on 6 matching bases. TRBV5-3 belongs to the ORF category, with a function that is uncertain. V lost 8 bases, J lost 2 bases, and 20 bases lay in between. This CDR3 spans 15 amino acids. The CDR3 region has the DNA TGTGCCAGCGGCCCCAGGGGCCCTACGACCTACGAGCAGTACTTC. Its protein is CASGPRGPTTYEQYF.

This clonotype has at least ten counts. DNA for the CDR3: TGTGCCTGGAGCGACAGGGAGGTAAACACCGGGGAGCTGTTTTTT. It translates to CAWSDREVNTGELFF. The genes are TRBV30 and TRBJ2-2; maybe TRBD1 (7 bases). CDR1 is GTSNPN, CDR2 SVGIG, per germline (reference sequence). Trimming stripped 3 bases from V and 2 bases from J, with 13 bases between. The CDR3 contains 15 residues. The variable domain in full, completed from reference TRBV30 and TRBJ2-2, reads SQTIHQWPATLVQPVGSPLSLECTVEGTSNPNLYWYRQAAGRGLQLLFYSVGIGQISSEVPQNLSASRPQDRQFILSSKKLLLSDSGFYLCAWSDREVNTGELFFGEGSRLTVL.

This clonotype has at least ten counts. J is TRBJ2-5 and V is TRBV7-9; 10 bases line up with TRBD2. J was trimmed by 0 bases and V by 1 base; bases with no gene match: 5. There are 17 residues in the CDR3. Germline V gene data show CDR1 as SEHNR and CDR2 as FQNEAQ (reference sequence). CDR3 nucleotides: TGTGCCAGCAGCTTAGGTACTAGCGGGACGCACCAAGAGACCCAGTACTTC. Translating it yields CASSLGTSGTHQETQYF. Supplemented by reference TRBV7-9 and TRBJ2-5, the full variable domain reads DTGVSQNPRHKITKRGQNVTFRCDPISEHNRLYWYRQTLGQGPEFLTYFQNEAQLEKSRLLSDRFSAERPKGSFSTLEIQRTEQGDSAMYLCASSLGTSGTHQETQYFGPGTRLLVL.

The rearrangement uses TRBV7-9 and TRBJ2-2; the match to TRBD1 covers 12 bases. The CDR3 loop spans 16 amino acids. V shed 3 bases, J shed 6 bases, and the junction held 5 bases outside the gene matches. Germline CDR1 is SEHNR and CDR2 is FQNEAQ (reference sequence). DNA for the CDR3: TGTGCCAGCAGCTTGGGGGACAGGGGGCAGTCCGGGGAGCTGTTTTTT. It encodes CASSLGDRGQSGELFF.

The sample holds many counts of this clonotype. The chain uses TRBV5-1 and TRBJ2-5, with TRBD2 matching 12 bases. The CDR3 runs to 15 residues. Germline trimming cut 7 bases from V and 7 bases from J; bases unmatched to any gene: 11. The germline V gene has CDR1 SGHRS and CDR2 YFSETQ. The CDR3 loop is CASGLAGPDRGTQYF. Here the CDR3 DNA reads TGCGCCAGCGGACTAGCGGGACCAGACCGGGGGACCCAGTACTTC.

The rearrangement links TRBV3-1 to TRBJ2-2; D possibly matches TRBD1 or TRBD2 (5 bases each). Between the trimmed V and J ends, which lost 0 bases and 2 bases, there was a span of 16 bases. CDR1 is LGHDT, CDR2 YNNKEL, per germline (reference sequence). The CDR3 loop spans 18 amino acids. CDR3 nucleotides: TGTGCCAGCAGCCAAGATAAAACGGGGACCTTTAACACCGGGGAGCTGTTTTTT. Its protein product is CASSQDKTGTFNTGELFF.

This clonotype was counted many times. The V gene is TRBV9, the J gene TRBJ2-3; no clear D gene. The CDR3 is 14 amino acids. V was clipped by 0 bases and J by 3 bases, with 8 bases between them. The germline V gene has CDR1 SGDLS and CDR2 YYNGEE. Written as DNA, the CDR3 is TGTGCCAGCAGCGTAGAGGTCGGGACAGATACGCAGTATTTT. Protein product: CASSVEVGTDTQYF. Based on the CDR3 plus reference TRBV9 and TRBJ2-3, the full variable domain is DSGVTQTPKHLITATGQRVTLRCSPRSGDLSVYWYQQSLDQGLQFLIQYYNGEERAKGNILERFSAQQFPDLHSELNLSSLELGDSALYFCASSVEVGTDTQYFGPGTRLTVL.